This record concerns one TCR beta chain sequence. V lost 3 bases and J lost 4; bases outside the gene matches: 8. The V gene's germline CDR1 is SGHDN and CDR2 FVKESK. This CDR3 is 15 amino acids long. Authors' data handling: Nucleated cell counts were estimated from reference gene primer amplification. Some clones are missing from TCRdb's copy, which holds only in-frame ones; the method was immunoSEQ multiplex PCR. The V and J calls and the clone size are those of that table, but D and trimming were determined from the DNA. The table lists some 400,000 clones, around 91% of them singletons. The data stem from a study of blood T cell repertoires in COVID-19. The wider study: Samples representing acute and convalescent COVID-19 were sourced from the United States, Italy and Spain. Sample material is recorded as cDNA or gDNA derived from T cells, B-cell-depleted T cells, or PBMCs.

The sequenced sample consisted of peripheral blood. The sequence was obtained from a man aged 18-30 years with active or convalescent COVID-19. V gene TRBV14 combines with J gene TRBJ1-1; 7 bases match TRBD1. The CDR3 region has the DNA TGTGCCAGCAGCCACAGCCAGGGGGGAGGCACTGAAGCTTTCTTT. Protein: CASSHSQGGGTEAFF.